One sample yielded the 23 T cell receptor beta chains listed below, sequenced in a study of T-cell reconstitution after alpha-beta-depleted transplantation in children. Unique molecular identifiers were incorporated when the TCRbeta library was constructed. One entry per CDR3 protein results from TCRdb running MiXCR on the PCR reads. The sample shows about 980,000 distinct CDR3 sequences, around 30% of them seen only once. The source was PBMCs, mostly from graft donor cells, collected 360 days after TCRalphabeta/CD19-depleted stem cell transplant. The source of these receptors is a boy younger than two who had a stem cell transplant for SCID, so the T cells may come from the graft donor.

The chain carries TRBV12-3 or TRBV12-4 and TRBJ2-1; D not certain. V was cut by 3 bases and J by 8 bases, with 11 bases left in between. The CDR3 loop spans 13 amino acids. The CDR3 sequence is CASSLFPGYEQFF. CDR3 DNA sequence: TGTGCCAGCAGTTTGTTCCCCGGGTATGAGCAGTTCTTC.

This clonotype was detected only a few times. This chain connects TRBV15 to TRBJ1-4; no clear D gene. The V and J ends lost 0 bases and 5 bases respectively, with 16 bases between them. This CDR3 is built from 17 residues. Per germline, CDR1 LNHNV and CDR2 YYDKDF (reference sequence). Written as DNA, the CDR3 is TGTGCCACCAGCAGAGACGCGGTGGGAGGCTCCAATGAAAAACTGTTTTTT. Its translation is CATSRDAVGGSNEKLFF.

The table lists this clonotype with a few counts. V usage is TRBV25-1 and J usage is TRBJ2-3, with D possibly matching TRBD2 (6 bases). This CDR3 region has 18 residues. The ends were cut back, 2 bases at V and 4 bases at J, with 22 bases in the middle. The germline CDR1 and CDR2 sequences are MGHDK and SYGVNS. CDR3: CASSEAERQGGFSDTQYF. CDR3 in DNA: TGTGCCAGCAGTGAAGCGGAGCGGCAGGGAGGTTTTTCAGATACGCAGTATTTT.

This chain joins TRBV4-2 and TRBJ2-5; 8 bases align to TRBD2. V shed 1 base, J shed 5 bases, and the junction held 18 bases outside the gene matches. This CDR3 is built from 19 residues. CDR1 LGHNA and CDR2 YNFKEQ come from the germline V gene. The CDR3 sequence: CASSQGPSRRGGSDETQYF. DNA of the CDR3: TGTGCCAGCAGCCAAGGTCCCAGTCGACGGGGGGGATCGGACGAGACCCAGTACTTC.

This clonotype was detected a few times. The chain has TRBV20-1 and TRBJ2-7, with 9 positions matching TRBD1. CDR3 length: 12 amino acids. Losses at the gene ends were 6 bases for V and 3 bases for J; bases not matched to a gene: 3. The germline CDR1 and CDR2 sequences are DFQATT and SNEGSKA (reference sequence). The CDR3 nucleotides are TGCAGTGCGGGACAGGGAAACTACGAGCAGTACTTC. Translation: CSAGQGNYEQYF.

The rearrangement uses TRBV9 and TRBJ2-2, with 11 bases fitting TRBD1. The CDR3 has 16 amino acids. With 3 bases clipped from V and 2 bases from J, the junction kept 3 bases outside the gene matches. Germline V gives CDR1 SGDLS, CDR2 YYNGEE. Here the CDR3 reads CASSDGQGANTGELFF. CDR3 nucleotides: TGTGCCAGCAGCGACGGACAGGGGGCAAACACCGGGGAGCTGTTTTTT.

The chain employs TRBV12-3 or TRBV12-4 and TRBJ2-3; D unclear. V was cut by 5 bases and J by 5 bases, with 17 bases left in between. There are 15 residues in the CDR3. CDR3 nucleotide sequence: TGTGCCAGCAGTCCCCATCCCACTCTCGGAGATACGCAGTATTTT. It codes for CASSPHPTLGDTQYF.

V usage is TRBV20-1 and J usage is TRBJ2-5; 8 bases agree with TRBD2. Trimming took 0 bases from V and 6 from J; bases not matched to a gene: 9. The CDR3 covers 15 residues. CDR1 is DFQATT and CDR2 is SNEGSKA in the germline V gene (reference sequence). This chain's CDR3 is CSARDILAGGKTQYF. CDR3 sequence (DNA): TGCAGTGCTAGAGATATCCTCGCGGGGGGAAAGACCCAGTACTTC.

The genes are TRBV6-2 or TRBV6-3 and TRBJ2-7; D may be TRBD1 (6 bases). Trimming took off 0 bases at V and 5 bases at J, with 14 bases between the two ends. The V gene's germline CDR1 is MNHEY and CDR2 SVGEGT. The CDR3 sequence is 15 residues long. The chain's CDR3 is CASSYSYRELNEQYF. CDR3 DNA sequence: TGTGCCAGCAGTTACTCCTACAGGGAACTCAACGAGCAGTACTTC.

This clonotype was seen a few times. The gene calls are TRBV12-3 or TRBV12-4 and TRBJ2-3; D is tentatively TRBD1 or TRBD2 (5 bases each). The CDR3 sequence is 13 residues long. The V gene lost 1 base and the J gene lost 7 bases, with 9 bases spanning the gap. Here the CDR3 reads CASSLGGAYTQYF. Here the CDR3 DNA reads TGTGCCAGCAGTTTAGGAGGGGCATATACGCAGTATTTT.

The rearrangement joins TRBV28 to TRBJ2-3; 11 bases are shared with TRBD1. Germline lookup yields CDR1 MDHEN and CDR2 SYDVKM. With V trimmed by 6 bases and J by 3 bases, 8 bases remained unmatched. The CDR3 consists of 16 residues. CDR3 amino acids: CASSRTGGAGTDTQYF. CDR3 nucleotide sequence: TGTGCCAGCAGCCGGACAGGGGGCGCTGGGACAGATACGCAGTATTTT.

This rearrangement joins TRBV5-1 to TRBJ2-7; D remains unclear. The germline V gene encodes CDR1 SGHRS and CDR2 YFSETQ. The germline V and J ends were trimmed by 0 bases and 3 bases, with 10 bases remaining between them. This CDR3 spans 14 amino acids. As DNA, the CDR3 is TGCGCCAGCAGCTTGGAAGGTTTCTACTACGAGCAGTACTTC. Amino acid sequence: CASSLEGFYYEQYF.

V is TRBV20-1 and J is TRBJ2-7, with 15 bases aligning to TRBD2. Per the germline V gene, CDR1 is DFQATT and CDR2 is SNEGSKA (reference sequence). V dropped 6 bases and J dropped 5; count of bases not matched to a gene: 8. The CDR3 is 15 residues long. CDR3 bases: TGCAGTGCCGGCGGGACTAGCGGGGGGAGGGACGAGCAGTACTTC. As protein: CSAGGTSGGRDEQYF.

This clonotype was seen many times. CDR3 in amino acids: CASSLRLAVYNEQFF. CDR3 bases: TGTGCCAGCAGCCTAAGACTAGCGGTCTACAATGAGCAGTTCTTC. The rearrangement uses TRBV9 and TRBJ2-1; 9 bases map to TRBD2. Germline CDR1 reads SGDLS; CDR2 reads YYNGEE. After removal of 4 bases from V and 3 bases from J, the junction contained 5 bases not matched to a gene. The CDR3 loop spans 15 amino acids.

The V and J genes are TRBV11-2 and TRBJ2-3; 7 nucleotides agree with TRBD2. The CDR3 is 17 residues long. CDR1 SGHAT and CDR2 FQNNGV come from the germline V gene. The V and J ends lost 3 bases and 1 base, in that order; junction bases with no gene match: 10. CDR3 sequence: CASSLELGLAGTDTQYF. CDR3 DNA sequence: TGTGCCAGCAGCTTGGAGCTCGGGCTAGCGGGCACAGATACGCAGTATTTT.

V gene TRBV15 combines with J gene TRBJ2-3; no clear D gene. Trimming took 1 base from V and 1 from J, leaving 15 bases between them. The CDR3 totals 17 residues. Germline V gives CDR1 LNHNV, CDR2 YYDKDF (reference sequence). The CDR3: CATSRANSLRGTDTQYF. The CDR3 region has the DNA TGTGCCACCAGCAGAGCAAATAGCCTCCGCGGCACAGATACGCAGTATTTT.

The chain is built from TRBV7-8 and TRBJ2-2, with TRBD1 identical over 8 bases. Germline V gives CDR1 SGHVS, CDR2 FQNEAQ. V was clipped by 6 bases and J by 9 bases; unmatched bases: 12. CDR3 length equals 15 residues. The CDR3 DNA is TGTGCCAGCAGGGGTGAAGACAGGGGCAGATGGGAGCTGTTTTTT. It codes for CASRGEDRGRWELFF.

This rearrangement joins TRBV12-5 to TRBJ2-1; D unresolved. The length of the CDR3 is 11 residues. Germline CDR1 is LGHNT and CDR2 is FRNRAP. Trimming left V 0 bases short and J 13 bases short, with 7 bases between. CDR3 protein: CASGLVFSQFF. DNA of the CDR3: TGTGCTAGTGGTTTGGTGTTCAGCCAGTTCTTC.

The chain recombines TRBV4-3 with TRBJ2-7; the match to TRBD1 covers 10 bases. The CDR3 is 14 residues long. CDR1 is LGHNA, CDR2 YSLEER, per germline. Germline trimming cut 4 bases from V and 7 bases from J; bases unmatched to any gene: 7. Written as DNA, the CDR3 is TGCGCCAGCAGCCGGATCGGGACAGGGGAGGAGCAGTACTTC. It yields the protein CASSRIGTGEEQYF.

The chain carries TRBV5-1 and TRBJ2-5, with D unclear. Germline assignment: CDR1 SGHRS and CDR2 YFSETQ. V dropped 0 bases and J dropped 3 bases, with 9 bases sitting between them. CDR3 length: 14 amino acids. CDR3 nucleotides: TGCGCCAGCAGCTTGGTGGATCTCAAAGAGACCCAGTACTTC. Protein sequence: CASSLVDLKETQYF.

This sequence joins TRBV29-1 and TRBJ2-3, with TRBD1 identical over 8 bases. This CDR3 comprises 13 residues. V lost 4 bases and J lost 3; bases outside the gene matches: 3. From germline, CDR1 is SQVTM and CDR2 ANQGSEA. CDR3 amino acids: CSVGDRITDTQYF. Written as DNA, the CDR3 is TGCAGCGTTGGGGACAGGATTACAGATACGCAGTATTTT.

This chain connects TRBV12-3 or TRBV12-4 to TRBJ1-2; 7 positions agree with TRBD1. The CDR3 consists of 16 residues. With V trimmed by 7 bases and J by 8 bases, 19 bases remained unmatched. CDR3 DNA: TGTGCCAGCACCCGGGACAGCAACTGGGGACGATTCGGCTACACCTTC. It translates to CASTRDSNWGRFGYTF.

The chain couples TRBV5-8 to TRBJ2-1; no clear D. This CDR3 has 17 residues. Trimming took off 0 bases at V and 3 bases at J, with 16 bases between the two ends. CDR1 and CDR2 (germline): SGHTS, YDEGEE. The CDR3 here is CASSLGPHGPIYNEQFF. CDR3 coding DNA: TGTGCCAGCAGCTTGGGGCCGCATGGCCCTATCTACAATGAGCAGTTCTTC.